The clone carrying this TCR beta chain was counted only a few times. The target antigen is unknown. Germline V gives CDR1 MNHNS, CDR2 SASEGT. This CDR3 region has 13 residues. Trimming took 6 bases from V and 0 from J; bases not matched to a gene: 1. This entry comes from a study of beta chain features in type 1 diabetes. General study findings and limits: Significant though moderate, a shortening of TCRB CDR3s appeared in all four CD4+ subsets of Type 1 diabetes patients.

Sequencing targeted expressed TCRB transcripts, as all isolated RNA had been reverse transcribed. Assay used: immunoSEQ multiplex PCR; TCRdb lists only in-frame clones, some missing. The table includes hundreds of thousands of clones, around 9.9% detected once. The sample comprised naive CD4+ T cells from blood. The receptor comes from a man under 40 with type 1 diabetes. V usage is TRBV6-1 and J usage is TRBJ1-1; 7 nucleotides match TRBD1. CDR3 amino acids: CASSGQVNTEAFF. The CDR3 DNA sequence: TGTGCCAGCAGCGGACAGGTGAACACTGAAGCTTTCTTT.